The 17 T cell receptor beta chains below were found in one sample sequenced in a study of metastatic and nonmetastatic thyroid tumors. Thyroid surgery was preceded by no treatment in any patient. TCRdb re-called clones via MiXCR from the PCR reads. This sample carries 50,000 to 70,000 clones, approximately 4.1% of them seen once, and the ten largest clones take 20% to 25%. Material for sequencing was blood. These receptors came from a female donor with papillary thyroid cancer or a benign thyroid nodule (not recorded which). Some clones in this sample may be carry-over from other donors' samples.

The CDR3 here is CASSDRGALNYGYTF. The CDR3 nucleotides are TGTGCCAGCAGTGACAGGGGCGCCCTTAACTATGGCTACACCTTC. This chain connects TRBV6-2 or TRBV6-3 to TRBJ1-2; 8 bases align to TRBD1. CDR3 length: 15 residues. V was pared by 5 bases and J by 1 base, with 6 bases of the junction left unmatched. Germline V lookup: CDR1 MNHEY, CDR2 SVGEGT.

The chain employs TRBV11-3 and TRBJ2-1; D is unresolved. V lost 6 bases and J lost 0, with 15 bases in between. The CDR3 contains 16 residues. Looked up from germline, CDR1 is SGHNT and CDR2 is YENEEA. The CDR3 reads CASSSRAPGSYNEQFF. CDR3 coding DNA: TGTGCCAGCAGTTCCCGGGCCCCCGGCTCCTACAATGAGCAGTTCTTC. Combining the CDR3 with reference TRBV11-3 and TRBJ2-1 gives the whole variable domain EAGVVQSPRYKIIEKKQPVAFWCNPISGHNTLYWYLQNLGQGPELLIRYENEEAVDDSQLPKDRFSAERLKGVDSTLKIQPAELGDSAVYLCASSSRAPGSYNEQFFGPGTRLTVL.

On this clone itself: This may be a read error: a much more frequent sequence differs by one nucleotide. The sample holds other DNA sequences that translate to the same CDR3. This chain links TRBV12-3 or TRBV12-4 with TRBJ1-1; D is uncertain. Trimming left V 7 bases short and J 4 bases short, with 16 bases between. The CDR3 has 14 residues. CDR3 loop: CASIALGSGTEAFF. In nucleotides, the CDR3 is TGTGCCAGCATCGCCCTCGGATCAGGCACTGAAGCTTTCTTT.

In its sample, this clone was seen many times. The chain has TRBV2 and TRBJ2-1, with a weak D call TRBD2 (6 bases). The CDR3 is 18 residues long. V was shortened by 1 base and J by 0 bases, with 16 bases between the two germline ends. The germline gives CDR1 SNHLY, CDR2 FYNNEI. CDR3: CASSEDRMGGSSYNEQFF. The DNA of the CDR3 is TGTGCCAGCAGTGAAGACAGAATGGGGGGAAGCTCCTACAATGAGCAGTTCTTC.

On this clone itself: A much larger clone lies a single base off, so this may be a read error. This chain connects TRBV2 to TRBJ2-7; TRBD1 or TRBD2 may be the D gene (5 bases each). Per the germline V gene, CDR1 is SNHLY and CDR2 is FYNNEI. The CDR3 is 14 residues long. The CDR3 here is CASSVRDRPYERYF. The CDR3, as DNA: TGTGCCAGCAGTGTCCGGGACCGACCCTACGAGCGGTACTTC.

In its sample, this clone was seen many times. The chain has TRBV5-1 and TRBJ1-6, with D tentatively TRBD1 (6 bases). The CDR3 totals 16 residues. Germline lookup yields CDR1 SGHRS and CDR2 YFSETQ. Trimming removed 2 bases at V and 5 bases at J, with 14 bases between. The CDR3 spells CASSFYPGQDNSPLHF. DNA of the CDR3: TGCGCCAGCAGCTTCTATCCGGGACAAGATAATTCACCCCTCCACTTT.

This clone was detected many times. This may come from a read error, since a much larger clone is one base off. The V gene is TRBV20-1, the J gene TRBJ2-1; TRBD2 might be the D (5 bases). Germline CDR1 DFQATT, CDR2 SNEGSKA (reference sequence). This CDR3 region has 16 residues. V lost 3 bases, J lost 1 base, and 16 bases lay in between. The CDR3 loop reads CSARGRQRCSYNEQFF. In nucleotides, the CDR3 is TGCAGTGCTAGGGGCCGCCAGCGGTGTTCCTACAATGAGCAGTTCTTC.

This clone was seen repeatedly, ten times or more. The genes are TRBV19 and TRBJ2-1, with 12 bases matching TRBD2. The germline gives CDR1 LNHDA, CDR2 SQIVND (reference sequence). Losses at the gene ends were 5 bases for V and 5 bases for J; bases not matched to a gene: 4. The CDR3 loop spans 15 amino acids. The CDR3, as DNA: TGTGCCAGTAGTTCACTAGCGGGAGGAAACAATGAGCAGTTCTTC. This gives the protein CASSSLAGGNNEQFF.

In its sample, this clone was seen many times. The chain is built from TRBV12-3 or TRBV12-4 and TRBJ2-5; D is uncertain. The V gene lost 8 bases and the J gene lost 4 bases, with 14 bases spanning the gap. This CDR3 is built from 13 residues. The CDR3 spells CASRRGSSETQYF. The DNA of the CDR3 is TGTGCCAGCCGTCGTGGGTCGTCAGAGACCCAGTACTTC.

There are a few counts of this clone. A read error may be the cause here, since a much bigger clone is one base away. This chain uses TRBV12-3 or TRBV12-4 with TRBJ1-5, with TRBD1 as a possible D gene (6 bases). This CDR3 is 17 amino acids long. V shed 1 base and J shed 15 bases, with 28 bases lying between them. The CDR3 here is CASSLVGDSSLGGARHF. CDR3 DNA: TGTGCCAGCAGTTTAGTTGGAGACAGCTCCTTAGGGGGGGCCCGGCATTTT.

The sample holds many counts of this clone. The rearrangement links TRBV3-1 to TRBJ2-3, with 11 nucleotides matching TRBD2. CDR1 and CDR2 from the germline V gene are LGHDT and YNNKEL (reference sequence). The CDR3 is 17 amino acids. J lost 4 bases, V lost 2 bases, and 8 bases had no gene match. The CDR3 nucleotides read TGTGCCAGCAGCCAAACTTCTAGCGGGAGGTTCCCAGATACGCAGTATTTT. Amino acid sequence: CASSQTSSGRFPDTQYF.

This clone has ten or more counts. The chain carries TRBV20-1 and TRBJ2-1, with no clear D. The germline CDR1 and CDR2 sequences are DFQATT and SNEGSKA (reference sequence). This CDR3 region has 11 residues. The V and J ends lost 4 bases and 3 bases respectively, with 4 bases between them. The CDR3 coding sequence is TGCAGTGCTACCGTCTACAATGAGCAGTTCTTC. It translates to CSATVYNEQFF.

This clone was detected many times. The V and J genes are TRBV28 and TRBJ2-1; TRBD1 is a possible D gene (6 bases). The germline V and J ends were trimmed by 6 bases and 3 bases, with 18 bases remaining between them. Germline V CDR1 and CDR2: MDHEN, SYDVKM. The CDR3 consists of 16 residues. This CDR3 is CASRAPRATGYNEQFF. In DNA, the CDR3 is TGTGCCAGCAGGGCTCCCCGAGCGACAGGCTACAATGAGCAGTTCTTC.

This clone was counted between two and nine times. The junction departs from germline at one end; a sequencing error may be responsible. V gene TRBV6-1 combines with J gene TRBJ1-4, with 8 bases aligning to TRBD1. The germline CDR1 and CDR2 sequences are MNHNS and SASEGT. CDR3 size: 13 residues. The CDR3 DNA reads TGTGCCAGCAGACGGACAGGGTTTGAAAAAATGTTTTTT. This sequence encodes CASRRTGFEKMFF.

This clone came up many times. The chain joins TRBV20-1 to TRBJ2-3; 9 positions agree with TRBD1. In germline, CDR1 is DFQATT, CDR2 SNEGSKA (reference sequence). V trimming: 2 bases; J trimming: 4 bases; junction bases outside the gene matches: 4. The CDR3 runs to 14 residues. DNA for the CDR3: TGCAGTGCTAGATCCGGGACAGGGTCAGATACGCAGTATTTT. Translated, it gives CSARSGTGSDTQYF.

This clone showed up many times. The CDR3 here is CASSEATTGAYEQYF. The CDR3 DNA reads as TGTGCCAGCAGTGAAGCGACGACAGGGGCGTACGAGCAGTACTTC. V usage is TRBV6-1 and J usage is TRBJ2-7; TRBD1 matches 8 bases. The CDR3 runs to 15 residues. Trimming took 0 bases from V and 4 from J; bases not matched to a gene: 5. The germline gives CDR1 MNHNS, CDR2 SASEGT.

This clone has ten or more counts. The J gene is TRBJ1-6, the V gene TRBV12-3 or TRBV12-4; D unresolved. The ends were cut back, 7 bases at V and 0 bases at J, with 10 bases in the middle. This CDR3 is 15 amino acids long. The CDR3, as DNA: TGTGCCAGCAAACGGGCGAGCTCCTATAATTCACCCCTCCACTTT. Encoded protein: CASKRASSYNSPLHF.